This entry lists 17 T cell receptor beta chains sequenced from one sample in a study of T cell responses to AZD1222 COVID-19 vaccine. TCRdb's copy holds only in-frame clones and misses some; the assay was immunoSEQ multiplex PCR. The sample records tens of thousands of clones, approximately 91% being singletons. The sample here was peripheral blood, taken on day 0 of MenACWY control vaccination. All receptors derive from an adult in good health.

The chain is built from TRBV5-4 and TRBJ2-7; a weak D match, TRBD2 (7 bases). V was shortened by 4 bases and J by 0 bases, with 14 bases between the two germline ends. The CDR3 length is 15 residues. Germline CDR1 and CDR2: SGHNT and YYREEE (reference sequence). CDR3 DNA: TGTGCCAGCAGCCTGGAGGGGGGGTTCTCCTACGAGCAGTACTTC. Translated, it gives CASSLEGGFSYEQYF. The variable domain in full, completed from reference TRBV5-4 and TRBJ2-7, reads ETGVTQSPTHLIKTRGQQVTLRCSSQSGHNTVSWYQQALGQGPQFIFQYYREEENGRGNFPPRFSGLQFPNYSSELNVNALELDDSALYLCASSLEGGFSYEQYFGPGTRLTVT.

The V call is TRBV3-1 (or the pseudogene TRBV3-2), the J call TRBJ1-6, with TRBD1 as a possible D gene (5 bases). V gave up 7 bases and J gave up 8 bases, with 18 bases separating them. Per the germline V gene, CDR1 is LGHDT and CDR2 is YNNKEL (reference sequence). The CDR3 spans 15 residues. CDR3 nucleotide sequence: TGTGCCAGCAAAGATAATCCGGGGCCGGATTCACCCCTCCACTTT. Translated, it gives CASKDNPGPDSPLHF.

V usage is TRBV20-1 and J usage is TRBJ2-7; weak D call: TRBD2 (6 bases). The CDR3 loop spans 15 amino acids. The V gene lost 3 bases and the J gene lost 0 bases, with 15 bases spanning the gap. Per the germline V gene, CDR1 is DFQATT and CDR2 is SNEGSKA (reference sequence). CDR3 nucleotides: TGCAGTGCTAGTTATACCGGGGGAAGCTCCTACGAGCAGTACTTC. Translation: CSASYTGGSSYEQYF.

The genes are TRBV21-1 and TRBJ1-1; the DNA was not used to check the table's D call, TRBD1. TRBV21-1 is a listed pseudogene. The CDR3 runs to 14 residues. CDR3 sequence: CASIRDRTNTEAFF. CDR3 nucleotide sequence: TGTGCCAGTATCCGAGACAGGACCAACACTGAAGCTTTCTTT.

V usage is TRBV11-1 and J usage is TRBJ1-2; D not certain. CDR3 length: 15 amino acids. CDR1 is SGHAT and CDR2 is FQDESV in the germline V gene (reference sequence). The ends were cut back, 1 base at V and 2 bases at J, with 11 bases in the middle. The CDR3 region is CASSLGSTANYGYTF. CDR3 sequence (DNA): TGTGCCAGCAGCTTAGGGTCCACAGCGAACTATGGCTACACCTTC.

This clone has only a few counts. This sequence joins TRBV18 and TRBJ1-1; D is undetermined. The CDR3 runs 13 residues. Trimming stripped 5 bases from V and 6 bases from J, with 13 bases between. Germline V gives CDR1 KGHSH, CDR2 LQKENI. The CDR3 region is CASSNSAPAEAFF. Written as DNA, the CDR3 is TGTGCCAGCTCAAATTCCGCCCCCGCTGAAGCTTTCTTT.

The CDR3 coding sequence is TGTGCCATCAGGGAGAGGTCGGCAGGGAGTGAAGCTTTCTTT. Translated, it gives CAIRERSAGSEAFF. The chain is built from TRBV10-3 and TRBJ1-1; possibly TRBD1 for D (5 bases). V lost 6 bases and J lost 7, with 18 bases in between. The germline gives CDR1 ENHRY, CDR2 SYGVKD. The CDR3 has 14 residues.

The chain joins TRBV6-5 to TRBJ2-7; 7 bases map to TRBD1. The trim removed 6 bases at V and 2 bases at J, leaving 7 bases unmatched. The V gene's germline CDR1 is MNHEY and CDR2 SVGAGI. CDR3 length: 14 amino acids. The CDR3 here is CASRSGQVAYEQYF. CDR3 DNA sequence: TGTGCCAGCAGATCCGGACAGGTCGCCTACGAGCAGTACTTC.

The J gene is TRBJ1-1, the V gene TRBV9; 7 bases match TRBD1. The CDR3 is 12 amino acids. The germline gives CDR1 SGDLS, CDR2 YYNGEE. V was pared by 4 bases and J by 7 bases, with 4 bases of the junction left unmatched. CDR3 residues: CASSPRTGEAFF. CDR3 in DNA: TGTGCCAGCAGCCCACGGACAGGTGAAGCTTTCTTT.

This clone was detected once. The V gene is TRBV9, the J gene TRBJ1-1; D unresolved. V was trimmed by 4 bases and J by 0 bases, leaving 16 bases between them. This CDR3 spans 16 amino acids. Germline V gene data show CDR1 as SGDLS and CDR2 as YYNGEE. The CDR3 sequence is CASSPRSGRVNTEAFF. DNA of the CDR3: TGTGCCAGCAGCCCCCGAAGTGGGCGGGTGAACACTGAAGCTTTCTTT.

This chain joins TRBV29-1 and TRBJ1-1; TRBD1 might be the D (5 bases). In germline, CDR1 is SQVTM, CDR2 ANQGSEA. The ends were cut back, 3 bases at V and 0 bases at J, with 14 bases in the middle. The CDR3 totals 15 residues. As DNA, the CDR3 is TGCAGCGTTGAGGCTCGGGGGGGAATGAACACTGAAGCTTTCTTT. Amino acids: CSVEARGGMNTEAFF.

The rearrangement links TRBV27 to TRBJ2-7, with 7 bases lining up with TRBD1. Looked up from germline, CDR1 is MNHEY and CDR2 is SMNVEV (reference sequence). The CDR3 spans 15 residues. Trimming at V came to 0 bases and at J to 2 bases, leaving 4 bases not matched to a gene. The CDR3 DNA reads as TGTGCCAGCAGTTTATCCGGTCAGGGGGCCTACGAGCAGTACTTC. It codes for CASSLSGQGAYEQYF.

The rearrangement links TRBV6-5 to TRBJ1-6; no reliable D call. Germline V gene data show CDR1 as MNHEY and CDR2 as SVGAGI. This CDR3 is built from 12 residues. V was clipped by 5 bases and J by 8 bases, with 7 bases between them. CDR3 loop: CASSPVDSPLHF. CDR3 in DNA: TGTGCCAGCAGTCCGGTCGATTCACCCCTCCACTTT.

V usage is TRBV7-2 and J usage is TRBJ1-6; no clear D gene. V was pared by 4 bases and J by 5 bases, with 12 bases between. This CDR3 comprises 15 residues. The V gene's germline CDR1 is SGHTA and CDR2 FQGNSA. DNA for the CDR3: TGTGCCAGCAGCTCCCGACGGATCAATAATTCACCCCTCCACTTT. Translation: CASSSRRINNSPLHF.

This clone was seen only once. The chain uses TRBV5-5 and TRBJ1-5; TRBD1 agrees at 8 bases. This CDR3 comprises 15 residues. CDR1 SGHKS and CDR2 YYEKEE come from the germline V gene (reference sequence). With V trimmed by 4 bases and J by 3 bases, 6 bases remained unmatched. The CDR3 protein is CASSIRDRNNQPQHF. DNA of the CDR3: TGTGCCAGCAGCATCCGGGACAGGAACAATCAGCCCCAGCATTTT.

The rearrangement joins TRBV3-1 (or the pseudogene TRBV3-2) to TRBJ1-1, with TRBD1 identical over 7 bases. Germline lookup yields CDR1 LGHDT and CDR2 YNNKEL (reference sequence). Germline trimming cut 1 base from V and 4 bases from J; bases unmatched to any gene: 9. The CDR3 has 16 residues. For the CDR3, the DNA is TGTGCCAGCAGCCAAGGTCTGCGCAGGGGGAGCACTGAAGCTTTCTTT. Protein product: CASSQGLRRGSTEAFF.

V gene TRBV6-5 combines with J gene TRBJ2-3, with D uncertain. V dropped 6 bases and J dropped 14 bases, with 18 bases sitting between them. Germline CDR1 MNHEY, CDR2 SVGAGI. This CDR3 spans 12 amino acids. CDR3 nucleotide sequence: TGTGCCAGCAGACCCATGGACCCACGTTGGTATTTT. Translating gives CASRPMDPRWYF.